This T cell receptor beta chain was obtained from a study of regulatory T cells in long-lasting Graves disease. This clonotype was detected only a few times. Its matching antigen is unknown. Trimming cost V 4 bases and J 7 bases, with 5 bases left between them. This CDR3 has 11 amino acids. CDR1 is SGHDT, CDR2 YYEEEE, per germline. Time point described: newly diagnosed GD, antithyroid drugs for less than 3 months. The authors made the TCR library using RNA they extracted from PBMCs. Peripheral blood, around 9.7 milliliters per patient, was collected in EDTA tubes. Study results and limitations: Whereas new patients shared about 980 public clonotypes, persistent patients shared more, at 2,500 to 3,500.

Building the TCR beta libraries relied on iRepertoire HTBI primers, and CDR3 regions underwent Arm-PCR. TCRdb itself ran the multiplex PCR reads through MiXCR, one entry per CDR3 protein. The sample lists roughly 500,000 distinct CDR3 sequences, 12% occurring once. These data also featured in a second study, about T cells in Graves' hyperthyroidism and ophthalmopathy. That investigation notes: Blood also carried most thyroid clonotypes expanded above 0.001.

The sequences come from peripheral blood mononuclear cells (PBMCs), collected at new diagnosis, from a patient treated with antithyroid drugs. This rearrangement joins TRBV5-6 to TRBJ2-2; D call uncertain. The receptor was derived from a woman under 40 with Graves disease. CDR3 bases: TGTGCCAGCAGCCAACGCGGGGAGCTGTTTTTT. The encoded protein is CASSQRGELFF.